This TCR beta chain was sequenced for a study of memory CD8 T cells in hepatitis C reinfection. The germline gives CDR1 SNHLY, CDR2 FYNNEI. This CDR3 comprises 17 residues. V shed 5 bases and J 1 base; nucleotides not matched to a gene: 12. Generated by immunoSEQ multiplex PCR, the TCRdb table keeps only in-frame clones and is missing some. The sample shows just over 45,000 clones, 89% of them seen only once. Regarding time point: late/post reinfection, 12 to 24 weeks after detection. No in vitro expansion preceded TCR sequencing of the sorted cells. Sequenced sample: naive CD8+ T cells sorted from blood. This clonotype was obtained from a man in his late teens or twenties with hepatitis C virus infection. The genes are TRBV2 and TRBJ2-5, with 8 bases that match TRBD2. CDR3 sequence: CASSPTGTRGFQETQYF. For the CDR3, the DNA is TGTGCCAGCAGTCCTACCGGGACTAGGGGATTCCAAGAGACCCAGTACTTC.